Listed here is a single T cell receptor (beta chain). Time point of the sample: after neoadjuvant nivolumab, at surgical resection. These oral cavity squamous cell carcinomas were HPV-negative and locally advanced. Analysis of PBMCs was direct, with no culture step. The germline V gene has CDR1 LNHDA and CDR2 SQIVND (reference sequence). The CDR3 loop spans 13 amino acids. Between the trimmed V and J ends, which lost 4 bases and 4 bases, there was a span of 10 bases. The data were obtained in a study of neoadjuvant anti-PD-1 for oral cavity cancer. Overall study: Patients mostly received three to four biweekly nivolumab doses at 3 mg/kg before surgery. Around day 43, patients without progression received a fourth nivolumab dose before surgery.

TCRdb's table, derived via immunoSEQ multiplex PCR, lists solely in-frame clones and lacks some. The sample has 15,000 or so clones, 76% seen once. The chain recombines TRBV19 with TRBJ1-2; D ambiguous. This material consisted of PBMCs, taken after nivolumab (anti-PD-1) treatment. This receptor was obtained from a person aged 35 to 85 with oral cavity squamous cell carcinoma. The CDR3, as DNA: TGTGCCAGTAGTAAAGGGTCAGGCTATGGCTACACCTTC. It yields the protein CASSKGSGYGYTF.